The rows below give T cell receptor beta chains drawn from one sample of a study of T cells in Graves' hyperthyroidism and ophthalmopathy. Via MiXCR, TCRdb re-called the multiplex PCR reads, giving one row per CDR3 protein. The sample includes approximately 570,000 distinct CDR3 sequences, less than 20% of them seen just once. The material sequenced was blood. The receptors were sampled from a man aged 40-55 years with Graves' ophthalmopathy. The CDR3 runs from the conserved cysteine through the conserved F or W. The D gene is left open where the match is weak. Rows give clone size only sometimes, using once, few, many, or a class for an expanded clone.

V gene: TRBV7-8
D gene: TRBD2
J gene: TRBJ2-3
CDR3 length: 14
clone size: NA
CDR3 DNA: TGTGCCGGCAGCTTAGCGGGACTCACAGATACGCAGTATTTT
CDR3 protein: CAGSLAGLTDTQYF

V gene: TRBV5-1
D gene: NA
J gene: TRBJ1-4
CDR3 length: 15
clone size: NA
CDR3 DNA: TGCGCCAGCAGCTTGGGTTCGGGGGTCGGTGAAAAACTGTTTTTT
CDR3 protein: CASSLGSGVGEKLFF

V gene: TRBV9
D gene: TRBD1
J gene: TRBJ1-1
CDR3 length: 14
clone size: NA
CDR3 DNA: TGTGCCAGCAGCGCCTGGGACAGGGAGTCTGAAGCTTTCTTT
CDR3 protein: CASSAWDRESEAFF

V gene: TRBV28
D gene: TRBD2
J gene: TRBJ2-1
CDR3 length: 15
clone size: many
CDR3 DNA: TGTGCCAGCAGTTTAGCGGGAGTTAAAGTCAATGAGCAGTTCTTC
CDR3 protein: CASSLAGVKVNEQFF

V gene: TRBV11-3
D gene: TRBD2
J gene: TRBJ2-3
CDR3 length: 15
clone size: many
CDR3 DNA: TGTGCCAGCAGCCGTAGCGGGACGGGAACAGATACGCAGTATTTT
CDR3 protein: CASSRSGTGTDTQYF

V gene: TRBV11-3
D gene: TRBD1
J gene: TRBJ2-7
CDR3 length: 14
clone size: many
CDR3 DNA: TGTGCCAGCAGCTACCCGGACAGGGACTACGAGCAGTACTTC
CDR3 protein: CASSYPDRDYEQYF

V gene: TRBV5-4
D gene: TRBD1
J gene: TRBJ1-4
CDR3 length: 15
clone size: few
CDR3 DNA: TGTGCCAGCAGCAGAACAGGGGGTGTTAATGAAAAACTGTTTTTT
CDR3 protein: CASSRTGGVNEKLFF

V gene: TRBV19
D gene: TRBD1
J gene: TRBJ2-7
CDR3 length: 13
clone size: NA
CDR3 DNA: TGTGCCAGTAGTATTGGGACAGGTCACGAGCAGTACTTC
CDR3 protein: CASSIGTGHEQYF

V gene: TRBV6-5
D gene: TRBD1
J gene: TRBJ1-5
CDR3 length: 17
clone size: many
CDR3 DNA: TGTGCCAGCAGTTACTCGTCGGGGACAGGGTTCAATCAGCCCCAGCATTTT
CDR3 protein: CASSYSSGTGFNQPQHF

V gene: TRBV7-8
D gene: TRBD2
J gene: TRBJ2-5
CDR3 length: 17
clone size: many
CDR3 DNA: TGTGCCAGCAGCCTCACCGGGACTAGCGGGAGGGCCGTGACCCAGTACTTC
CDR3 protein: CASSLTGTSGRAVTQYF

V gene: TRBV6-1
D gene: TRBD2
J gene: TRBJ2-5
CDR3 length: 19
clone size: NA
CDR3 DNA: TGTGCCAGCAGCCCCCCGAGGGGCGGGGGGGGACAGAACCGACGGACCCAGTACTTC
CDR3 protein: CASSPPRGGGGQNRRTQYF

V gene: TRBV10-2
D gene: NA
J gene: TRBJ2-2
CDR3 length: 15
clone size: NA
CDR3 DNA: TGCGCCAGCAGTGAGCAGGACCCTTCCACCGGGGAGCTGTTTTTT
CDR3 protein: CASSEQDPSTGELFF

V gene: TRBV27
D gene: NA
J gene: TRBJ2-7
CDR3 length: 13
clone size: many
CDR3 DNA: TGTGCCAGCAGTTTACTAGCCCCACCAGAGCAGTACTTC
CDR3 protein: CASSLLAPPEQYF

V gene: TRBV3-1
D gene: NA
J gene: TRBJ2-1
CDR3 length: 16
clone size: many
CDR3 DNA: TGTGCCAGCAGCCAAGAAGCAGCGGTCGCCTACAATGAGCAGTTCTTC
CDR3 protein: CASSQEAAVAYNEQFF

V gene: TRBV5-5
D gene: NA
J gene: TRBJ2-7
CDR3 length: 12
clone size: NA
CDR3 DNA: TGTGCCAGCAGCTTGGCACCTCAAGAGCAGTACTTC
CDR3 protein: CASSLAPQEQYF

V gene: TRBV27
D gene: TRBD2
J gene: TRBJ2-1
CDR3 length: 18
clone size: many
CDR3 DNA: TGTGCCAGCAGTTTATCACCTTCCCTAAGCGGGAGGGCTAATGAGCAGTTCTTC
CDR3 protein: CASSLSPSLSGRANEQFF

V gene: TRBV4-2
D gene: NA
J gene: TRBJ2-1
CDR3 length: 13
clone size: NA
CDR3 DNA: TGTGCCAGCAGCCGCGGAGAACGACTGGGGCAGTTCTTC
CDR3 protein: CASSRGERLGQFF

V gene: TRBV7-2
D gene: NA
J gene: TRBJ1-1
CDR3 length: 16
clone size: many
CDR3 DNA: TGTGCCAGCAGCTTAGGCCACAAGGGGGGGGCGCAGAAAGCTTTCTTT
CDR3 protein: CASSLGHKGGAQKAFF

V gene: TRBV19
D gene: NA
J gene: TRBJ1-1
CDR3 length: 15
clone size: few
CDR3 DNA: TGTGCCAGTATGGGAGGCGGGTTTAATCCCACTGAAGCTTTCTTT
CDR3 protein: CASMGGGFNPTEAFF

V gene: TRBV10-3
D gene: NA
J gene: TRBJ2-3
CDR3 length: 14
clone size: few
CDR3 DNA: TGTGCCATCAGTGAAGGAGCGGCCACAGATACGCAGTATTTT
CDR3 protein: CAISEGAATDTQYF

V gene: TRBV6-1
D gene: TRBD1
J gene: TRBJ1-2
CDR3 length: 13
clone size: many
CDR3 DNA: TGTGCCAGCAGCCGAAAGACAGGGCAAGGCTACACCTTC
CDR3 protein: CASSRKTGQGYTF

V gene: TRBV30
D gene: NA
J gene: TRBJ2-1
CDR3 length: 11
clone size: many
CDR3 DNA: TGTGCCTGGAGTCAGAAGAATGAGCAGTTCTTC
CDR3 protein: CAWSQKNEQFF

V gene: TRBV3-1
D gene: NA
J gene: TRBJ1-1
CDR3 length: 14
clone size: many
CDR3 DNA: TGTGCCAGCAGCCAAAGAAGGCGGAACACTGAAGCTTTCTTT
CDR3 protein: CASSQRRRNTEAFF

V gene: TRBV28
D gene: TRBD2
J gene: TRBJ2-1
CDR3 length: 17
clone size: NA
CDR3 DNA: TGTGCCAGCAGTTCCCCCCCGTGGGCGGGAGGGCCTGATGAGCAGTTCTTC
CDR3 protein: CASSSPPWAGGPDEQFF

V gene: TRBV19
D gene: TRBD2
J gene: TRBJ2-1
CDR3 length: 15
clone size: few
CDR3 DNA: TGTGCCAGTAGGCCGCGGGGGAGAACTGGGAATGAGCAGTTCTTC
CDR3 protein: CASRPRGRTGNEQFF

V gene: TRBV28
D gene: TRBD2
J gene: TRBJ2-5
CDR3 length: 14
clone size: many
CDR3 DNA: TGTGCCAGCAGTTTAAAGACTAGCGGGGTCCAGGGGTACTTC
CDR3 protein: CASSLKTSGVQGYF

V gene: TRBV18
D gene: NA
J gene: TRBJ2-2
CDR3 length: 15
clone size: NA
CDR3 DNA: TGTGCCGGCTCAGCAGACAGTGCGAACACCGGGGAGCTGTTTTTT
CDR3 protein: CAGSADSANTGELFF

V gene: TRBV7-3
D gene: TRBD1
J gene: TRBJ2-7
CDR3 length: 13
clone size: many
CDR3 DNA: TGTGCCAGCAGCCCACGACAGGGTTACGAGCAGTACTTC
CDR3 protein: CASSPRQGYEQYF

V gene: TRBV20-1
D gene: NA
J gene: TRBJ1-1
CDR3 length: 14
clone size: many
CDR3 DNA: TGCAGTGCTAGGGGCGGGCAGTTGAACACTGAAGCTTTCTTT
CDR3 protein: CSARGGQLNTEAFF

V gene: TRBV28
D gene: NA
J gene: TRBJ2-7
CDR3 length: 12
clone size: many
CDR3 DNA: TGTGCCAGCAGTCCAGGCCACTACGAGCAGTACTTC
CDR3 protein: CASSPGHYEQYF

V gene: TRBV6-1
D gene: NA
J gene: TRBJ1-2
CDR3 length: 13
clone size: few
CDR3 DNA: TGTGCCAGCAGAACTACAGGGTCCTATGGCTACACCTTC
CDR3 protein: CASRTTGSYGYTF